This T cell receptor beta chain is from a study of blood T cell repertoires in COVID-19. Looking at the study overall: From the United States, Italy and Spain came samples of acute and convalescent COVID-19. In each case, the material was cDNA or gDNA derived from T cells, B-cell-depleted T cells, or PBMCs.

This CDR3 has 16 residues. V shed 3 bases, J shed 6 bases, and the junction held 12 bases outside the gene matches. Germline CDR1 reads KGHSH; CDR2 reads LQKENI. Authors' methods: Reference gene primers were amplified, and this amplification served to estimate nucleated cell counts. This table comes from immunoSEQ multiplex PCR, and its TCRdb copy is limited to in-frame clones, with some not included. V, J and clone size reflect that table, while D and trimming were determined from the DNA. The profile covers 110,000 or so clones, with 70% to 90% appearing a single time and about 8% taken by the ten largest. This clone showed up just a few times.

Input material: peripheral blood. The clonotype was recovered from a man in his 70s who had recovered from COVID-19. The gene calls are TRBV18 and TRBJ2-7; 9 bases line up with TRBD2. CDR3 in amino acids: CASSPRGGGELSEQYF. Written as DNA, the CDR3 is TGTGCCAGCTCACCGCGGGGCGGGGGGGAACTCTCCGAGCAGTACTTC.